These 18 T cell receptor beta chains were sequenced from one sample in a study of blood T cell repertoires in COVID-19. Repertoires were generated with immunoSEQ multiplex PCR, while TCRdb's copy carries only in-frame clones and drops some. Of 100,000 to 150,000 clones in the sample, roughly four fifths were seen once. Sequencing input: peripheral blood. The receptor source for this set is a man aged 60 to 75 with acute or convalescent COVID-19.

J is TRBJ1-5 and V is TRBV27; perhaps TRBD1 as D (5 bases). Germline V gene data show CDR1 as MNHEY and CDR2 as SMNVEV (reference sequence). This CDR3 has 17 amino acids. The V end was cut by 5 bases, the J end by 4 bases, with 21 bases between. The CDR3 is CASSPIIGTGVNQPQHF. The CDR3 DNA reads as TGTGCCAGCAGTCCCATTATCGGTACGGGGGTAAATCAGCCCCAGCATTTT.

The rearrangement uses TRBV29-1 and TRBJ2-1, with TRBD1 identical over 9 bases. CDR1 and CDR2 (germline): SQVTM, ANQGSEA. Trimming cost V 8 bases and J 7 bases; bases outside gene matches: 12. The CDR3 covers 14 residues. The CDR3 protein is CSFIEGQGKNEQFF. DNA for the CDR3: TGCAGCTTCATCGAGGGACAGGGAAAAAATGAGCAGTTCTTC.

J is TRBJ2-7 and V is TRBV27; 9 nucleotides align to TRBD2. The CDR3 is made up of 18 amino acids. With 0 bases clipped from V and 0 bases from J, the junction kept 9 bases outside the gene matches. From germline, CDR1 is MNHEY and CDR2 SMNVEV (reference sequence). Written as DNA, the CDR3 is TGTGCCAGCAGTTTATCAGGGGGTAGCGGGAGCCTCTCCTACGAGCAGTACTTC. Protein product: CASSLSGGSGSLSYEQYF.

The CDR3 sequence is CASSPQGLHNTGLYEQYF. The CDR3 DNA reads TGTGCCAGCTCACCACAAGGTCTCCACAACACCGGACTCTACGAGCAGTACTTC. This chain links TRBV18 with TRBJ2-7; TRBD2 is a possible D gene (5 bases). The CDR3 has 18 residues. V shed 1 base and J shed 3 bases, with 22 bases lying between them. The germline V gene has CDR1 KGHSH and CDR2 LQKENI.

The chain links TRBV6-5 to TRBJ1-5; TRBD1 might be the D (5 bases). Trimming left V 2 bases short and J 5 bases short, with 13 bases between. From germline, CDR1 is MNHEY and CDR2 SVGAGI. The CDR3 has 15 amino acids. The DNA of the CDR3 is TGTGCCAGCAGTTACGCCAGGGAGGCAGATCAGCCCCAGCATTTT. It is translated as CASSYAREADQPQHF.

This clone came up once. This CDR3 reads CARGRKGQRATQYF. Written as DNA, the CDR3 is TGTGCCAGGGGGCGAAAGGGTCAGCGAGCAACGCAGTATTTT. This chain connects TRBV9 to TRBJ2-3; D is perhaps TRBD1 (5 bases). This CDR3 has 14 residues. Germline CDR1 SGDLS, CDR2 YYNGEE. V was shortened by 8 bases and J by 9 bases, with 22 bases between the two germline ends. Combining the CDR3 with reference TRBV9 and TRBJ2-3 gives the whole variable domain DSGVTQTPKHLITATGQRVTLRCSPRSGDLSVYWYQQSLDQGLQFLIQYYNGEERAKGNILERFSAQQFPDLHSELNLSSLELGDSALYFCARGRKGQRATQYFGPGTRLTVL.

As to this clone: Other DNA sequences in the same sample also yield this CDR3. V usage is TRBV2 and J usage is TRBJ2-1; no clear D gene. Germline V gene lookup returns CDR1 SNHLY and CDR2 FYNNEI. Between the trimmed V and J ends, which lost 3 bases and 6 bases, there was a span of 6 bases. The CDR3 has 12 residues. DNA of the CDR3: TGTGCCAGCAGTGATCGGGTCAATGAGCAGTTCTTC. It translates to CASSDRVNEQFF.

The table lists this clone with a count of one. DNA for the CDR3: TGTGCCAGCAGCTTTCATGCCGGGAGGAGACATTTT. Translated: CASSFHAGRRHF. V is TRBV28 and J is TRBJ1-5; no clear D gene. V shed 6 bases and J shed 16 bases, with 19 bases lying between them. Per germline, CDR1 MDHEN and CDR2 SYDVKM. This CDR3 is built from 12 residues.

The CDR3 sequence is CASSYSPLTGSSYEQYF. The CDR3 DNA follows: TGTGCCAGCAGTTACTCCCCCCTGACAGGGAGCTCCTACGAGCAGTACTTC. The chain couples TRBV6-2 or TRBV6-3 to TRBJ2-7, with TRBD1 matching over 7 bases. Germline CDR1 MNHEY, CDR2 SVGEGT. The trim removed 0 bases at V and 0 bases at J, leaving 8 bases unmatched. The length of the CDR3 is 17 residues.

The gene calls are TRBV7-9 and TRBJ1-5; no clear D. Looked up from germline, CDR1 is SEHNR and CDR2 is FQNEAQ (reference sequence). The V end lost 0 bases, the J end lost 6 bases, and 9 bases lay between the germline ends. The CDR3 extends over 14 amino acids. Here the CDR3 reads CASSLAPGGQPQHF. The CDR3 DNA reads TGTGCCAGCAGCTTAGCGCCGGGAGGTCAGCCCCAGCATTTT. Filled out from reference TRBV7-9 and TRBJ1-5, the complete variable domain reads DTGVSQNPRHKITKRGQNVTFRCDPISEHNRLYWYRQTLGQGPEFLTYFQNEAQLEKSRLLSDRFSAERPKGSFSTLEIQRTEQGDSAMYLCASSLAPGGQPQHFGDGTRLSIL.

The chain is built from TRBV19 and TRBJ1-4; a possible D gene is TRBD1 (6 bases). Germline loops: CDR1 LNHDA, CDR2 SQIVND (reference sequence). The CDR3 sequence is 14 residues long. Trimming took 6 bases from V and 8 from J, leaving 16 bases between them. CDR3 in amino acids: CASSTGSNWEKLFF. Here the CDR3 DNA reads TGTGCCAGTAGCACAGGGTCCAATTGGGAAAAACTGTTTTTT. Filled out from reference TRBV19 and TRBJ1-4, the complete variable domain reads DGGITQSPKYLFRKEGQNVTLSCEQNLNHDAMYWYRQDPGQGLRLIYYSQIVNDFQKGDIAEGYSVSREKKESFPLTVTSAQKNPTAFYLCASSTGSNWEKLFFGSGTQLSVL.

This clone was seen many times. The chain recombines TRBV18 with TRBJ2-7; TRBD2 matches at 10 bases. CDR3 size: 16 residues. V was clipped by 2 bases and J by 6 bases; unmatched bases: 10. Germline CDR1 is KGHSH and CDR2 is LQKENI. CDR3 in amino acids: CASSPVASGSLSEQYF. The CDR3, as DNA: TGTGCCAGCTCACCAGTAGCTAGCGGGAGTCTAAGCGAGCAGTACTTC.

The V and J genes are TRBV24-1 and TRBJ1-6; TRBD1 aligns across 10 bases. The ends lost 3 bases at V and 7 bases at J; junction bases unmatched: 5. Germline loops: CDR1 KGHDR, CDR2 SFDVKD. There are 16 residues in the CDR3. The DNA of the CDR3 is TGTGCCACCAGTGATCCCCGGACAGGGGGGAATTCACCCCTCCACTTT. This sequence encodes CATSDPRTGGNSPLHF.

Here the CDR3 DNA reads TGTGCCAGCAGCCTAATAGGGCGGGACACCGGGGAGCTGTTTTTT. This translates into CASSLIGRDTGELFF. The chain joins TRBV3-1 (or the pseudogene TRBV3-2) to TRBJ2-2, with TRBD2 as a possible D gene (5 bases). Germline V lookup: CDR1 LGHDT, CDR2 YNNKEL (reference sequence). The CDR3 is 15 amino acids. The V gene lost 4 bases and the J gene lost 3 bases, with 12 bases spanning the gap.

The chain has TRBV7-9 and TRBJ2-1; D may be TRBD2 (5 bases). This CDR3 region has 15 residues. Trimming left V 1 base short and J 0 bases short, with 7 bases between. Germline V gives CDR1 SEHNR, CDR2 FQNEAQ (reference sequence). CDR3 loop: CASSLVAGSYNEQFF. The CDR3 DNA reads TGTGCCAGCAGCTTAGTGGCGGGCTCCTACAATGAGCAGTTCTTC.

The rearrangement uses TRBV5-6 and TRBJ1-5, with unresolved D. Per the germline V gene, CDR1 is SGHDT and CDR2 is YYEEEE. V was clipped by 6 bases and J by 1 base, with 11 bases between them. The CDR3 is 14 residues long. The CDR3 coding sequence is TGTGCCAGCACCATTACCGGGAGCAATCAGCCCCAGCATTTT. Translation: CASTITGSNQPQHF. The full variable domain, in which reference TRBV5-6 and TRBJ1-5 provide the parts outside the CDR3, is DAGVTQSPTHLIKTRGQQVTLRCSPKSGHDTVSWYQQALGQGPQFIFQYYEEEERQRGNFPDRFSGHQFPNYSSELNVNALLLGDSALYLCASTITGSNQPQHFGDGTRLSIL.

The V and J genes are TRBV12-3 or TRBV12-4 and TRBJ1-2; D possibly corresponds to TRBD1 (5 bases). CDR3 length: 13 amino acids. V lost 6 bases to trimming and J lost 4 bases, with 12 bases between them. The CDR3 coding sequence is TGTGCCAGCAGCTCACCGGGGGGCTATGGCTACACCTTC. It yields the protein CASSSPGGYGYTF.

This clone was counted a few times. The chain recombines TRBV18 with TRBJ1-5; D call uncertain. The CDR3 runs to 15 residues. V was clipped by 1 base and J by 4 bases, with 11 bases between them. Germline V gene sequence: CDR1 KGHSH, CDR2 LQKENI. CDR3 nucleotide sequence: TGTGCCAGCTCACCACTTGCAGTGTCAAATCAGCCCCAGCATTTT. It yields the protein CASSPLAVSNQPQHF.